This TCR beta chain was profiled in a study of cytomegalovirus exposure and HLA in healthy donors. This clone turned up a few times. Its specificity is unknown. Broader study findings: Later, TCR association rates were found to vary by HLA locus, highest for DRB1 and lowest for HLA-C.

V was clipped by 3 bases and J by 8 bases, with 10 bases between them. Germline assignment: CDR1 KGHSH and CDR2 LQKENI. The CDR3 sequence is 13 residues long. A multiplex PCR was run with 60 Vbeta primers and 13 Jbeta primers. The protocol was immunoSEQ multiplex PCR, while the TCRdb copy is restricted to in-frame clones and leaves out a portion. The sample consists of approximately 140,000 clones, under 80% of them appearing once. The chain is built from TRBV18 and TRBJ1-4; possibly TRBD1 for D (5 bases). This receptor was obtained from a woman in her forties or fifties in good health and CMV-seropositive. Sequencing input: PBMCs. The CDR3 DNA is TGTGCCAGCTCACCCCAGGGTGGGGAAAAACTGTTTTTT. Amino acid sequence: CASSPQGGEKLFF.